This T cell receptor beta chain was sequenced for a study of early T cells in non-severe SARS-CoV-2 infection (dated by TCRdb to the early 2020s). With regard to the full study: Because TCR sequencing relied on bulk RNA taken from unsorted whole blood, pairing of alpha and beta chains was not possible. Study-wide conclusions, independent of this receptor: VDJdb matching was skewed toward anti-spike CD8 responses and likely underestimated virus-specific expansions by missing private and CD4 specificities.

Trimmed from V: 5 bases; trimmed from J: 2 bases; junction bases lacking a gene match: 6. CDR1 and CDR2 are read off the germline V gene as MDHEN and SYDVKM. Inclusive of the bounding cysteine and phenylalanine, the CDR3 is 14 residues long. This entry keeps only the CDR3 DNA: 42 bases, framed from base 1. Library preparation employed 5' RACE. The sequencer was a NextSeq 500. In the TCR library protocol, unique molecular identifiers were attached to individual cDNA molecules to correct for PCR bias and sequencing error. Both TCR alpha and beta chains were sequenced, and tight co-correlation was observed between alpha and beta sequence abundances in each sample. In the paper's pipeline: Decombinator V4 was used to perform V gene, J gene and CDR3 annotation of TCR sequences. TCRs were defined as expanded if a significant change between any two time points was detected under a Poisson model with p below 0.0001. TCR abundances were normalised to the total number of TCRs sequenced in each sample and reported as counts per million. TRAV1-2 paired with TRAJ12, TRAJ20 or TRAJ33 defined MAIT TCRs, while TRAV10 paired with TRAJ18 defined iNKT TCRs. VDJdb, accessed 1 November 2021, was searched for CMV, EBV and SARS-CoV-2 annotated TCRs, excluding TCRs annotated for multiple antigens. TCRdb passed the public sequencing reads through fastp at Q25 and MiXCR, retaining productive beta sequences. Each record represents a unique CDR3 protein, reported with the most common genes and DNA among its rows. The V and J calls reflect TCRdb's pipeline rather than the authors' work. For this sample the table gives fewer than 85,000 distinct CDR3 sequences, of which about 10% were detected only once. The ten largest clones represent approximately 12% of the sample.

To note about this clonotype: The target of this receptor is not known. Base qualities are missing; no much larger clone stands one base away.

The study was a case-control design nested within a healthcare worker cohort in London, UK, with weekly nasopharyngeal swab PCR tests and blood sampling. Healthcare workers were recruited between 23 and 31 March 2020, during the week of the UK lockdown, and were followed weekly for up to roughly 15 weeks. This chain is built from TRBV28 and TRBJ2-7, and TRBD1 matches 7 of the central bases. The receptor's source is an adult who was a healthcare worker with PCR-confirmed SARS-CoV-2 infection or an uninfected control (not recorded which). This sample comprised whole blood, obtained at baseline. Read as DNA, the sequence is TGTGCCAGCAGTGAACAGGGGAGTACCTACGAGCAGTACTTC. The resulting protein is CASSEQGSTYEQYF.